The 24 T cell receptor beta chains in this list originate from one sample, sequenced in a study of blood T cell repertoires in COVID-19. Libraries were prepared by immunoSEQ multiplex PCR; TCRdb keeps only in-frame clonotypes and omits some of them. The table has over 350,000 clones, over 75% seen once; the top ten hold 0.95% to 1%. The source material was PBMCs or T cells enriched from blood (not recorded which). The receptors were sampled from a woman aged 25 to 39 with acute COVID-19.

The chain links TRBV6-1 to TRBJ2-1; TRBD2 is a possible D gene (7 bases). The CDR3 covers 21 residues. V was clipped by 2 bases and J by 1 base, with 27 bases between them. Germline CDR1 and CDR2: MNHNS and SASEGT. Written as DNA, the CDR3 is TGTGCCAGCAGTGAATTTGGGGGGGCTGGATATTCAGATAGGTCCTACAATGAGCAGTTCTTC. It encodes CASSEFGGAGYSDRSYNEQFF.

The rearrangement uses TRBV12-5 and TRBJ2-2; D not resolved. Per germline, CDR1 LGHNT and CDR2 FRNRAP. Trimming took 0 bases from V and 4 from J, leaving 6 bases between them. The CDR3 extends over 14 amino acids. This CDR3 reads CASGLVGPTGELFF. For the CDR3, the DNA is TGTGCTAGTGGTTTGGTGGGCCCCACCGGGGAGCTGTTTTTT.

In DNA, the CDR3 is TGTGCCAGCAGTTTAACCGGGGCCAAAAACATTCAGTACTTC. This translates into CASSLTGAKNIQYF. The chain joins TRBV27 to TRBJ2-4; D not resolved. This CDR3 has 14 residues. Trimming stripped 2 bases from V and 1 base from J, with 6 bases between. CDR1 MNHEY and CDR2 SMNVEV come from the germline V gene (reference sequence).

The chain combines TRBV21-1 with TRBJ2-1; no check of the table's D call, TRBD1, against the DNA was made. TRBV21-1 is marked as a pseudogene. The CDR3 sequence is 16 residues long. The CDR3 DNA reads TGTGCCAGCAGCAAACGGGGGACAGGGGTGTACAATGAGCAGTTCTTC. Protein sequence: CASSKRGTGVYNEQFF.

V is TRBV30 and J is TRBJ1-6; no clear D gene. CDR3 length: 15 residues. The germline gives CDR1 GTSNPN, CDR2 SVGIG (reference sequence). Trimming removed 3 bases at V and 5 bases at J, with 14 bases between. The CDR3, as DNA: TGTGCCTGGAGCGTTGGTGGGCATAATAATTCACCCCTCCACTTT. Residues: CAWSVGGHNNSPLHF.

The chain is built from TRBV6-5 and TRBJ1-6; TRBD1 is a possible D gene (5 bases). Trimming stripped 5 bases from V and 7 bases from J, with 12 bases between. Germline lookup yields CDR1 MNHEY and CDR2 SVGAGI. The CDR3 is 14 residues long. This CDR3 reads CASSNDRMNSPLHF. In DNA, the CDR3 is TGTGCCAGCAGTAATGACAGAATGAATTCACCCCTCCACTTT.

The chain joins TRBV18 to TRBJ2-7; TRBD1 aligns across 7 bases. The germline gives CDR1 KGHSH, CDR2 LQKENI. The length of the CDR3 is 16 residues. V gave up 3 bases and J gave up 4 bases; unmatched junction bases: 12. CDR3 loop: CASSPQRPGQLYEQYF. The CDR3 coding sequence is TGTGCCAGCTCACCGCAAAGACCGGGACAGCTTTACGAGCAGTACTTC.

The genes are TRBV7-2 and TRBJ2-2; 12 bases line up with TRBD2. Unmatched junction bases numbered 6, after V lost 5 bases and J lost 2 bases. This CDR3 spans 17 amino acids. Germline V gives CDR1 SGHTA, CDR2 FQGNSA. In DNA, the CDR3 is TGTGCCAGCAGCCGGAAACTAGCGGGGGGCAACACCGGGGAGCTGTTTTTT. Translation gives CASSRKLAGGNTGELFF.

The CDR3 region has the DNA TGTGCCACCAGTGCGGACGGGACCTACGAGCAGTACTTC. Protein: CATSADGTYEQYF. The chain couples TRBV24-1 to TRBJ2-7, with a weak D call TRBD2 (5 bases). With 5 bases removed from V and 2 bases from J, the gap between germline ends came to 9 bases. Germline V lookup: CDR1 KGHDR, CDR2 SFDVKD. The CDR3 loop spans 13 amino acids.

The V call is TRBV6-5, the J call TRBJ2-5; TRBD2 aligns across 7 bases. The trim removed 6 bases at V and 3 bases at J, leaving 7 bases unmatched. This CDR3 spans 14 amino acids. CDR1 and CDR2 (germline): MNHEY, SVGAGI. This CDR3 reads CASRSGLIKETQYF. CDR3 nucleotides: TGTGCCAGCAGGTCGGGACTAATCAAAGAGACCCAGTACTTC.

The gene calls are TRBV11-2 and TRBJ2-3; 9 bases map to TRBD2. This CDR3 is 14 amino acids long. Germline V gives CDR1 SGHAT, CDR2 FQNNGV. V dropped 4 bases and J dropped 5; count of bases not matched to a gene: 4. The CDR3 DNA reads TGTGCCAGCAGCTGGGGACTAGCCAGAGATACGCAGTATTTT. Translation: CASSWGLARDTQYF.

This chain joins TRBV7-2 and TRBJ1-2; 8 bases map to TRBD1. The V and J ends lost 5 bases and 2 bases, in that order; junction bases with no gene match: 4. Germline CDR1 and CDR2: SGHTA and FQGNSA. CDR3 length: 14 amino acids. CDR3 sequence (DNA): TGTGCCAGCAGCCGGGACAGGAACAACTATGGCTACACCTTC. It encodes CASSRDRNNYGYTF. Full variable domain (outside the CDR3, taken from reference TRBV7-2 and TRBJ1-2): GAGVSQSPSNKVTEKGKDVELRCDPISGHTALYWYRQSLGQGLEFLIYFQGNSAPDKSGLPSDRFSAERTGGSVSTLTIQRTQQEDSAVYLCASSRDRNNYGYTFGSGTRLTVV.

This clone appeared once. CDR3 in DNA: TGTGCCAGCAGTTACTCGGCGGGTTTTGGAAACACCATATATTTT. Protein: CASSYSAGFGNTIYF. The rearrangement joins TRBV6-5 to TRBJ1-3; no clear D. Trimming pared 0 bases from V and 3 bases from J, leaving 9 bases between. The CDR3 contains 15 residues. CDR1 is MNHEY, CDR2 SVGAGI, per germline.

This chain uses TRBV7-3 with TRBJ2-3, with a possible D match to TRBD1 (6 bases). CDR1 and CDR2 (germline): SGHTA, FQGTGA. V shed 1 base and J shed 4 bases, with 12 bases lying between them. The CDR3 length is 15 residues. Here the CDR3 reads CASSLKGQGSDTQYF. CDR3 DNA sequence: TGTGCCAGCAGCTTAAAAGGTCAGGGGTCAGATACGCAGTATTTT.

The chain carries TRBV6-4 and TRBJ2-1, with 11 bases fitting TRBD2. Per the germline V gene, CDR1 is MRHNA and CDR2 is SNTAGT. The CDR3 is made up of 16 amino acids. V shed 6 bases, J shed 4 bases, and the junction held 8 bases outside the gene matches. The CDR3 here is CASSPRTSGPYNEQFF. The CDR3, as DNA: TGTGCCAGCAGCCCCCGGACTAGCGGGCCATACAATGAGCAGTTCTTC.

The rearrangement links TRBV2 to TRBJ1-2; D remains ambiguous. V was cut by 6 bases and J by 2 bases, with 7 bases left in between. The V gene's germline CDR1 is SNHLY and CDR2 FYNNEI. This CDR3 has 12 residues. CDR3 sequence: CASSAANYGYTF. CDR3 nucleotides: TGTGCCAGCAGCGCAGCGAACTATGGCTACACCTTC.

The chain uses TRBV13 and TRBJ2-3; 7 bases line up with TRBD1. CDR1 PRHDT and CDR2 FYEKMQ come from the germline V gene (reference sequence). V lost 2 bases and J lost 0; bases outside the gene matches: 5. The CDR3 contains 16 residues. The CDR3 nucleotides read TGTGCCAGCAGCTTAAGGACAGGAGCAAGCACAGATACGCAGTATTTT. Its protein product is CASSLRTGASTDTQYF.

The sample holds a few counts of this clone. The chain joins TRBV10-3 to TRBJ2-7; the D gene is possibly TRBD2 (6 bases). CDR1 and CDR2 from the germline V gene are ENHRY and SYGVKD. This CDR3 region has 14 residues. V was clipped by 0 bases and J by 3 bases, with 9 bases between them. CDR3 loop: CAISESGEDYEQYF. In nucleotides, the CDR3 is TGTGCCATCAGTGAGTCGGGGGAGGACTACGAGCAGTACTTC.

This clone was seen only a few times. The rearrangement links TRBV30 to TRBJ1-6; D is unresolved. This CDR3 region has 12 residues. Trimming took 2 bases from V and 11 from J, leaving 10 bases between them. CDR1 and CDR2 (germline): GTSNPN, SVGIG (reference sequence). The CDR3 is CAWSREFAPLHF. CDR3 bases: TGTGCCTGGAGTAGGGAGTTTGCACCCCTCCACTTT.

This clone has a handful of counts. CDR3 region: CASSPSRTQTPRGTNEKLFF. The CDR3 nucleotides read TGTGCCAGCAGCCCTAGCCGCACACAAACCCCCAGGGGGACTAATGAAAAACTGTTTTTT. The J gene is TRBJ1-4, the V gene TRBV7-6, with 7 bases lining up with TRBD1. CDR3 length: 20 residues. The germline gives CDR1 SGHVS, CDR2 FNYEAQ. The junction had 20 bases not matched to a gene; V was cut back by 5 bases and J by 2 bases.

This sequence joins TRBV7-2 and TRBJ2-3; the match to TRBD2 covers 14 bases. CDR3 length: 15 residues. CDR1 and CDR2 from the germline V gene are SGHTA and FQGNSA. The ends lost 4 bases at V and 4 bases at J; junction bases unmatched: 1. As DNA, the CDR3 is TGTGCCAGCAGCTCGACTAGCGGGGGGGCAGATACGCAGTATTTT. Its translation: CASSSTSGGADTQYF.

In DNA, the CDR3 is TGTGCCAGCAGTTATAGTCCGTCGGAGACCCAGTACTTC. This translates into CASSYSPSETQYF. The chain uses TRBV6-1 and TRBJ2-5; D uncertain. Germline assignment: CDR1 MNHNS and CDR2 SASEGT. There are 13 residues in the CDR3. The ends were cut back, 5 bases at V and 5 bases at J, with 12 bases in the middle.

The chain has TRBV4-2 and TRBJ2-7; 8 bases agree with TRBD2. Germline V CDR1 and CDR2: LGHNA, YNFKEQ. The V and J ends lost 1 base and 2 bases, in that order; junction bases with no gene match: 7. CDR3 length: 16 residues. Written as DNA, the CDR3 is TGTGCCAGCAGCCAAGGTTTTTTAGCGGGGACCTACGAGCAGTACTTC. Translated: CASSQGFLAGTYEQYF.

This clone was found a few times. J is TRBJ1-2 and V is TRBV3-1 (or the pseudogene TRBV3-2), with D unclear. V was trimmed by 2 bases and J by 3 bases, leaving 7 bases between them. The CDR3 length is 13 residues. Germline V lookup: CDR1 LGHDT, CDR2 YNNKEL (reference sequence). The CDR3 is CASSQRRDYGYTF. In DNA, the CDR3 is TGTGCCAGCAGCCAACGGAGGGACTATGGCTACACCTTC.